The T cell receptor beta chain under discussion was sequenced for a study of blood T cells in healthy people across ages. A second PCR of about 7 to 12 cycles used a sample-barcoded 5' primer and a J-beta primer mix. Each CDR3 protein is one row after TCRdb ran MiXCR on the 5' RACE reads. The sample holds around 710,000 distinct CDR3 sequences, 43% seen once. Study-wide results and limits: Age brought a roughly linear fall in TCR beta diversity measured per million T cells.

CDR1 is KGHSH, CDR2 LQKENI, per germline. V lost 8 bases to trimming and J lost 1 base, with 11 bases between them. The CDR3 covers 13 residues. This clonotype appeared many times. Its antigen remains unidentified. The sequenced sample was blood. This clonotype was obtained from a woman aged 55-69 years in good health. V gene TRBV18 combines with J gene TRBJ1-1; tentatively, D is TRBD1 (6 bases). The CDR3 sequence: CASSQGQNTEAFF. The DNA of the CDR3 is TGTGCCAGCAGCCAGGGACAGAACACTGAAGCTTTCTTT.